Listed below are T cell receptor beta chains from one sample, sequenced in a study of T cells expressing NK-cell markers. One entry per CDR3 protein, without DNA, is what TCRdb gives after re-calling the 5' RACE reads. The sample table sets out 300,000 or so distinct CDR3 sequences. The sample consisted of blood T cells: a sorted CD56 or NKG2C T cell subset, CD4+ or CD8+ T cells, or bulk PBMC T cells (not recorded which). The receptors here all came from a woman between 18 and 69 years old in good health. CDR3s include the opening cysteine and the closing phenylalanine or tryptophan. A clone size is listed for some rows: how often the clone was seen (once, few, many), or a class if it is expanded.

size,J,V,CDR3
-,TRBJ1-2,TRBV4-2,CASSPRGYGYTF
-,TRBJ2-1,TRBV5-6,CASSLQVRESYNEQFF
-,TRBJ2-3,TRBV29-1,CSVDNDRVGNTQYF
-,TRBJ1-6,TRBV25-1,CASSPFGRNNSPLHF
-,TRBJ1-5,TRBV3-1,CASSQGSAKQPQHF
-,TRBJ2-1,TRBV11-2,CASTVPVGWSSYNEQFF
-,TRBJ1-2,TRBV20-1,CSARPDRGYYGYTF
-,TRBJ2-1,TRBV5-6,CASSLSKLAASGEQFF
-,TRBJ2-2,TRBV20-1,CSAGPADGSRNTGELFF
-,TRBJ2-2,TRBV29-1,CSVGTSGTGELFF
-,TRBJ1-4,TRBV4-3,CASSRLSLGENEKLFF
-,TRBJ1-1,TRBV12-3/TRBV12-4,CASSLGVNTEAFF
-,TRBJ2-2,TRBV10-1,CASKQGGTGELFF
-,TRBJ1-3,TRBV4-2,CASRITPVAGNTIYF
-,TRBJ2-7,TRBV19,CASSTTGRQYEQYF
medium-sized,TRBJ2-1,TRBV29-1,CSSFGGLASEQFF
-,TRBJ2-3,TRBV29-1,CSATRGTDTQYF
-,TRBJ2-7,TRBV7-2,CASSDDRTRGKYEQYF
-,TRBJ1-5,TRBV2,CASGLRGASNQPQHF
-,TRBJ1-1,TRBV5-1,CAGSLARGTTEAFF
-,TRBJ2-2,TRBV4-2,CAGRVTNTGELFF
-,TRBJ2-6,TRBV29-1,CSVEAPGANVLTF
-,TRBJ1-5,TRBV30,CAWSATTGAGQPQHF
-,TRBJ2-1,TRBV20-1,CSARPGIAEQFF
-,TRBJ2-7,TRBV18,CASKAGGSSYEQYF
-,TRBJ2-7,TRBV12-3/TRBV12-4,CASSGGDTTYSYEQYF
-,TRBJ2-7,TRBV12-3/TRBV12-4,CASSPPYKGGHSYEQYF
-,TRBJ2-5,TRBV29-1,CSVGRDRPETQYF
-,TRBJ2-2,TRBV4-2,CASSPGLAGERGAGELFF
-,TRBJ2-3,TRBV4-3,CASSQGTSGGVRDTQYF
-,TRBJ2-7,TRBV19,CASSISGTRSSYEQYF
-,TRBJ1-4,TRBV6-5,CASSYGGPNEKLFF
-,TRBJ2-1,TRBV6-1,CASRKGLAGSSYNEQFF
-,TRBJ2-7,TRBV5-5,CASSLQTGPTYEQYF
-,TRBJ1-5,TRBV12-3/TRBV12-4,CASSWGRGSGRNQPQHF
-,TRBJ2-5,TRBV9,CASSVGVVETQYF
-,TRBJ2-1,TRBV5-1,CASSGWTGLASDEQFF
-,TRBJ1-3,TRBV4-3,CASSRETGAGNTIYF
-,TRBJ2-3,TRBV11-1,CASSLPQLAGGRTDTQYF
-,TRBJ2-1,TRBV10-3,CAISRSTNEQFF
-,TRBJ2-1,TRBV18,CASSPGLNEQFF
-,TRBJ2-1,TRBV20-1,CSASEGNHRRDEQFF
-,TRBJ2-7,TRBV7-2,CASSPGTSGPSYEQYF
-,TRBJ1-1,TRBV2,CASRGDRANTEAFF
-,TRBJ2-1,TRBV18,CASSQLAGYNEQFF
-,TRBJ2-7,TRBV7-6,CASSGGLAGEGEQYF
-,TRBJ2-1,TRBV5-5,CASSLASGVNYNEQFF
-,TRBJ2-1,TRBV27,CASRIIRDSYNEQFF
-,TRBJ2-1,TRBV5-1,CASRGGPSYNEQFF
-,TRBJ1-4,TRBV6-5,CASSSGQGAFGEKLFF
-,TRBJ1-5,TRBV11-2,CASSLGGSAIGNQPQHF
-,TRBJ2-7,TRBV20-1,CSAVAGGSSYEQYF
-,TRBJ1-4,TRBV12-3/TRBV12-4,CASSPREGQEKLFF